This T cell receptor beta chain was sequenced in a study of blood T cell repertoires in COVID-19. Authors' processing steps: Estimation of nucleated cell counts relied on the amplification of reference gene primers. Data came from immunoSEQ multiplex PCR; TCRdb stores just in-frame clones and leaves some out. The V and J calls and clone size come from that table; D and trimming were worked out from the DNA. The repertoire holds under 350,000 clones, approximately 90% seen once, with approximately 4.2% in the top ten. Germline CDR1 is SGHRS and CDR2 is YFSETQ. This CDR3 is 15 amino acids long. V shed 3 bases, J shed 0 bases, and the junction held 3 bases outside the gene matches.

The V and J genes are TRBV5-1 and TRBJ1-2, with 9 bases identical to TRBD1. The sequenced sample was peripheral blood. The sequence came from a man aged 35-49 years with acute or convalescent COVID-19. CDR3 residues: CASSYRQGANYGYTF. CDR3 bases: TGCGCCAGCAGCTACAGACAGGGGGCTAACTATGGCTACACCTTC.